This TCR beta chain was documented in a study of blood T cells in healthy people across ages. Study-wide results and limits: Observed TCR beta diversity showed a strong correlation with the percentage of naive T cells as measured by flow cytometry. Long-lived donors exceeded aged donors in naive CD4+ cells and diversity.

Using a J-beta primer mix together with a sample-barcoded 5' primer, a second PCR was run for about 7 to 12 cycles. A single record per CDR3 protein comes from TCRdb applying MiXCR to the 5' RACE reads. The sample has fewer than 900,000 distinct CDR3 sequences, roughly 49% seen once. This clonotype came up a few times. What it recognizes is unknown. The CDR3 runs 18 residues. Germline-derived CDR1 and CDR2 are SGHTA and FQGNSA. Trimming removed 1 base from V and 0 bases from J; junction bases left unmatched: 5. The chain recombines TRBV7-2 with TRBJ2-6; 8 bases are a match to TRBD1. The sequenced material came from blood. The clonotype originates from a woman aged 60-70 years in good health. CDR3 nucleotides: TGTGCCAGCAGCTTAGTAGACAGGGGCTACTCTGGGGCCAACGTCCTGACTTTC. It encodes CASSLVDRGYSGANVLTF.